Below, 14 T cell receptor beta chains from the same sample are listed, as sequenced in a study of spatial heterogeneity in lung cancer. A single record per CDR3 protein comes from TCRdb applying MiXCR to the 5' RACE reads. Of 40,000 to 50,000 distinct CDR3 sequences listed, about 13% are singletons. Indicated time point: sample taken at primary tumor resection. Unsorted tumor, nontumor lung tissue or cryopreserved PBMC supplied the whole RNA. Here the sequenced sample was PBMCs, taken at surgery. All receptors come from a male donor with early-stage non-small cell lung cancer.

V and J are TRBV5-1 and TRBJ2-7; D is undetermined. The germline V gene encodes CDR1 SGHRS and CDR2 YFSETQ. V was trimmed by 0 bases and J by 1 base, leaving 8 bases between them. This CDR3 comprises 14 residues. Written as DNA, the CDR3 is TGCGCCAGCAGCTTGGAGGCACAGTCCTACGAGCAGTACTTC. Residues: CASSLEAQSYEQYF.

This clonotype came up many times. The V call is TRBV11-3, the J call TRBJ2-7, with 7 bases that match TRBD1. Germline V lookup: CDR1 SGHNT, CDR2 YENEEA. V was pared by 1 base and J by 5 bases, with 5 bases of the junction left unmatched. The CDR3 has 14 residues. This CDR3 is CASSLGQGPNEQYF. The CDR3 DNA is TGTGCCAGCAGCTTAGGACAGGGACCCAACGAGCAGTACTTC.

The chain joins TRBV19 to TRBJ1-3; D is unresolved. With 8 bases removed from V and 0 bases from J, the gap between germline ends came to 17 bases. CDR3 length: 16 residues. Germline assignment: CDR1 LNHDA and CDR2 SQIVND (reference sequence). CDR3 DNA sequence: TGTGCCAGTTCCAACGGTCCGGAGAACTCTGGAAACACCATATATTTT. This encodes CASSNGPENSGNTIYF.

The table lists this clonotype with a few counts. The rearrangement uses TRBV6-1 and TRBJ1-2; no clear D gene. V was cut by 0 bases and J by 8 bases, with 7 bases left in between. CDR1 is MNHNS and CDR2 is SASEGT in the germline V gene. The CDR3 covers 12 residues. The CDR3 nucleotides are TGTGCCAGCAGTGAAGCAGATGACGGCTACACCTTC. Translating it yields CASSEADDGYTF.

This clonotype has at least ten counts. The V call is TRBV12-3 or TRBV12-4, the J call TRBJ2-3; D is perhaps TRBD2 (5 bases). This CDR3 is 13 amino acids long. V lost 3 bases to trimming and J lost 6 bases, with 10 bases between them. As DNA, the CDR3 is TGTGCCAGCAGTTTGGGAGACGGGGATACGCAGTATTTT. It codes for CASSLGDGDTQYF.

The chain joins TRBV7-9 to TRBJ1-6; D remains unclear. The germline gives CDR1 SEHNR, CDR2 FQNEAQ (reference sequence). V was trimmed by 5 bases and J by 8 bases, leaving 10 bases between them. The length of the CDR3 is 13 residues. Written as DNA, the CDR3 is TGTGCCAGCAGCGGGGAAGGGTATTCACCCCTCCACTTT. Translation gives CASSGEGYSPLHF.

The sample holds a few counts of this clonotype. The DNA of the CDR3 is TGTGCCAGCAGCCTACGACAGGGGGAGACCCAGTACTTC. Amino acids: CASSLRQGETQYF. The gene calls are TRBV21-1 and TRBJ2-5; TRBD1, the table's D call, was not compared with the DNA. TRBV21-1 represents a pseudogene. The CDR3 is 13 residues long.

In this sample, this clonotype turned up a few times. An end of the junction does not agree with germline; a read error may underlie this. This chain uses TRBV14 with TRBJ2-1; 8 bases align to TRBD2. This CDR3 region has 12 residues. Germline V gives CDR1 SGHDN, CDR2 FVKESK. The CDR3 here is CASSQRRGALVF. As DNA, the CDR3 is TGTGCCAGCAGCCAAAGGCGGGGGGCCTTGGTCTTC.

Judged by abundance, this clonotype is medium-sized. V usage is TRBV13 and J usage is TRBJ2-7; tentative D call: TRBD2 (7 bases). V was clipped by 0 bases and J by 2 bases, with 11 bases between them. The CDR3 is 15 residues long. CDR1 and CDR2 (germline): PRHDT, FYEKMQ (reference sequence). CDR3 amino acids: CASSLGRGPTYEQYF. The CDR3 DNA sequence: TGTGCCAGCAGCTTAGGGCGGGGGCCAACCTACGAGCAGTACTTC.

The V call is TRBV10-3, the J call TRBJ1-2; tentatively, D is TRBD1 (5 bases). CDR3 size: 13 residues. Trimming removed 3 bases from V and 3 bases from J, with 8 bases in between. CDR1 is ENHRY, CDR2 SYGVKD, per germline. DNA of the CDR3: TGTGCCATCAGTGACAGGGACGACTATGGCTACACCTTC. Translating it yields CAISDRDDYGYTF.

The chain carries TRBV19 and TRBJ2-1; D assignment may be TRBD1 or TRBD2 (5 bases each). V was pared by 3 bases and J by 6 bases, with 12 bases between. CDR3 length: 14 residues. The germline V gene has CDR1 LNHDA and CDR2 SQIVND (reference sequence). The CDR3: CASSIRRGVNEQFF. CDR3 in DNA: TGTGCCAGTAGTATCCGAAGAGGGGTCAATGAGCAGTTCTTC.

CDR3 DNA: TGTGCCAGCAGCTTGGGAGGGGTTGGCGAGCAGTTCTTC. Protein product: CASSLGGVGEQFF. The chain links TRBV7-9 to TRBJ2-1; 7 bases agree with TRBD2. CDR3 length equals 13 residues. Germline-derived CDR1 and CDR2 are SEHNR and FQNEAQ (reference sequence). After removal of 3 bases from V and 10 bases from J, the junction contained 6 bases not matched to a gene.

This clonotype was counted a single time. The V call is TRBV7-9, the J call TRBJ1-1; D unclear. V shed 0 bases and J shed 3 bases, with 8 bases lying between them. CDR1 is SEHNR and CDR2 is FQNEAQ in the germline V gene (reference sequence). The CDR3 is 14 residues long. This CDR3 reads CASSLAGQHTEAFF. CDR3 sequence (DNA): TGTGCCAGCAGCTTAGCGGGTCAGCACACTGAAGCTTTCTTT.

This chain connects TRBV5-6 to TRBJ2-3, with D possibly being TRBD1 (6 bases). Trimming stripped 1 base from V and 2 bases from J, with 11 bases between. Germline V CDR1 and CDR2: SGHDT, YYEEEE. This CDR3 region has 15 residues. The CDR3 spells CASSLQGIHTDTQYF. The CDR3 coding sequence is TGTGCCAGCAGCTTGCAGGGGATCCACACAGATACGCAGTATTTT. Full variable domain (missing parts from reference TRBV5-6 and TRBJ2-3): DAGVTQSPTHLIKTRGQQVTLRCSPKSGHDTVSWYQQALGQGPQFIFQYYEEEERQRGNFPDRFSGHQFPNYSSELNVNALLLGDSALYLCASSLQGIHTDTQYFGPGTRLTVL.